This T cell receptor (beta chain) was captured in a study of OX40 agonist ivuxolimab in advanced cancers. Study at large: Patients received ivuxolimab, an intravenous treatment, every 2 weeks at 0.01 to 10 mg/kg.

The CDR3 contains 15 residues. Per germline, CDR1 SGHAT and CDR2 FQNNGV. The V end was cut by 5 bases, the J end by 0 bases, with 11 bases between. Patients were ineligible given autoimmune disease history or systemic immunosuppression. Generated by immunoSEQ multiplex PCR, the TCRdb table keeps only in-frame clones and is missing some. The sample has 50,000 to 65,000 clones; about 83% are singletons. The TCR was taken from an adult with an advanced solid tumor such as melanoma, head and neck, liver or kidney cancer. The chain uses TRBV11-2 and TRBJ2-1; weak D call: TRBD2 (6 bases). The sequences come from CD4+ or CD8+ T cells sorted from blood, collected in a trial of the OX40 agonist ivuxolimab. Here the CDR3 reads CASSPDGSSYNEQFF. DNA for the CDR3: TGTGCCAGCAGCCCGGACGGGAGCTCCTACAATGAGCAGTTCTTC.